This T cell receptor beta chain was captured by sequencing in a study of shared clonotypes between healthy human individuals. Assay used: immunoSEQ multiplex PCR; TCRdb lists only in-frame clones, some missing. The repertoire holds some 1,900,000 clones, with approximately 94% as singletons. The CDR3 runs to 12 residues. Germline CDR1 and CDR2: SNHLY and FYNNEI. The germline V and J ends were trimmed by 7 bases and 5 bases, with 8 bases remaining between them. This clone was seen a few times. Its antigen is undetermined. Study-wide findings and caveats: The diversity represented, both genetic and in exposure history, was limited by few donors.

The naive CD8 subset, CD45RO-negative cells positively selected for CCR7, excluded terminally differentiated effector memory CD45RA+ cells. Source material: naive CD8+ T cells sorted from blood. The receptor was derived from a young man in good health. The V gene is TRBV2, the J gene TRBJ1-4; no firm D call. CDR3 in DNA: TGTGCCAGCACTGGCCTAAATGAAAAACTGTTTTTT. As protein: CASTGLNEKLFF.